One and the same sample provided the 10 T cell receptor beta chains below, sequenced in a study of shared clonotypes between healthy human individuals. Assay: immunoSEQ multiplex PCR; the TCRdb copy retains only in-frame clones and omits some. The sample yields 2 million to 2.5 million clones, more than 80% seen once. Material: naive CD4+ T cells from PBMCs. Described subset: CD45RA+ positively selected. The receptors shown here come from a man aged 18 to 29 in good health. Some clones in this sample may be carry-over from other donors' samples.

V and J are TRBV19 and TRBJ1-2; D is possibly TRBD1 (6 bases). The CDR3 runs to 14 residues. Germline V gene data show CDR1 as LNHDA and CDR2 as SQIVND (reference sequence). V was pared by 8 bases and J by 0 bases, with 13 bases between. The CDR3 region has the DNA TGTGCCAGTCGAAACAGGGACTCTAACTATGGCTACACCTTC. Translated, it gives CASRNRDSNYGYTF.

As regards this clone: Other DNA sequences in the sample encode the same CDR3. The CDR3 DNA follows: TGTGCCAGTAGTAGAGGACAGGGGGCCTACGAGCAGTACTTC. Translated, it gives CASSRGQGAYEQYF. The rearrangement links TRBV19 to TRBJ2-7; 10 bases fit TRBD1. The germline V gene encodes CDR1 LNHDA and CDR2 SQIVND (reference sequence). The CDR3 consists of 14 residues. Unmatched junction bases numbered 2, after V lost 4 bases and J lost 2 bases.

Comment on this clone: Distinct nucleotide sequences in the sample also encode this CDR3. The chain recombines TRBV2 with TRBJ2-3; a possible D gene is TRBD2 (5 bases). V lost 4 bases to trimming and J lost 0 bases, with 5 bases between them. CDR1 and CDR2 from the germline V gene are SNHLY and FYNNEI. This CDR3 is built from 13 residues. CDR3 in amino acids: CASSGESTDTQYF. The CDR3 DNA reads as TGTGCCAGCAGTGGGGAGAGCACAGATACGCAGTATTTT. Using reference TRBV2 and TRBJ2-3 for the parts outside the CDR3, the full variable domain is EPEVTQTPSHQVTQMGQEVILRCVPISNHLYFYWYRQILGQKVEFLVSFYNNEISEKSEIFDDQFSVERPDGSNFTLKIRSTKLEDSAMYFCASSGESTDTQYFGPGTRLTVL.

V is TRBV30 and J is TRBJ2-2; perhaps TRBD2 as D (5 bases). This CDR3 comprises 15 residues. Germline CDR1 reads GTSNPN; CDR2 reads SVGIG (reference sequence). The V end was cut by 0 bases, the J end by 7 bases, with 15 bases between. CDR3 sequence reads: CAWSVPDRGVGELFF. In DNA form, the CDR3 reads TGTGCCTGGAGTGTACCGGATCGGGGTGTCGGGGAGCTGTTTTTT.

The V and J genes are TRBV27 and TRBJ2-1, with TRBD1 matching over 9 bases. Per the germline V gene, CDR1 is MNHEY and CDR2 is SMNVEV (reference sequence). Losses at the gene ends were 6 bases for V and 8 bases for J; bases not matched to a gene: 14. This CDR3 comprises 16 residues. For the CDR3, the DNA is TGTGCCAGCAGGGCTATGGGGGACAGGGTCTTGTATGAGCAGTTCTTC. This sequence encodes CASRAMGDRVLYEQFF.

V gene TRBV5-5 combines with J gene TRBJ1-4; the D gene is possibly TRBD1 (5 bases). V lost 4 bases and J lost 4, with 8 bases in between. Germline V lookup: CDR1 SGHKS, CDR2 YYEKEE (reference sequence). The length of the CDR3 is 13 residues. CDR3 residues: CASSGDSNEKLFF. The CDR3 DNA follows: TGTGCCAGCAGCGGCGACAGTAATGAAAAACTGTTTTTT.

V gene TRBV28 combines with J gene TRBJ2-3; 16 bases line up with TRBD2. Trimming cost V 7 bases and J 3 bases; bases outside gene matches: 10. CDR3 length: 18 residues. Germline lookup yields CDR1 MDHEN and CDR2 SYDVKM. CDR3 DNA: TGTGCCAGCACCCCCCCGGGACTAGCGGGAGGGTTGACAGATACGCAGTATTTT. As protein: CASTPPGLAGGLTDTQYF. The entire variable domain, with the rest obtained from reference TRBV28 and TRBJ2-3, is as follows: DVKVTQSSRYLVKRTGEKVFLECVQDMDHENMFWYRQDPGLGLRLIYFSYDVKMKEKGDIPEGYSVSREKKERFSLILESASTNQTSMYLCASTPPGLAGGLTDTQYFGPGTRLTVL.

The CDR3 nucleotides are TGTGCCAGCAGCTCATCCAGCAGGCCCAAGACCCAGTACTTC. It encodes CASSSSSRPKTQYF. The genes are TRBV7-3 and TRBJ2-5; D gene uncertain. V lost 4 bases and J 6 bases, leaving 15 bases between the germline ends. This CDR3 comprises 14 residues. Germline loops: CDR1 SGHTA, CDR2 FQGTGA.

On this clone itself: The junction departs from germline at one end; a sequencing error may be responsible. The CDR3 here is CASSYSMGEPFF. As DNA, the CDR3 is TGTGCCAGCAGTTACTCGATGGGGGAGCCGTTCTTC. The rearrangement joins TRBV6-5 to TRBJ2-1; TRBD1 or TRBD2 may be the D gene (5 bases each). The CDR3 runs to 12 residues. Germline assignment: CDR1 MNHEY and CDR2 SVGAGI.

The J gene is TRBJ2-1, the V gene TRBV6-5; 8 bases are shared with TRBD2. Trimming at V came to 4 bases and at J to 4 bases, leaving 6 bases not matched to a gene. This CDR3 is 15 amino acids long. Germline CDR1 is MNHEY and CDR2 is SVGAGI. CDR3 sequence reads: CASSFRTSGYNEQFF. The DNA of the CDR3 is TGTGCCAGCAGTTTTCGTACTAGCGGATACAATGAGCAGTTCTTC.